The text below deals with one T cell receptor (beta chain). Method: immunoSEQ multiplex PCR; TCRdb's copy keeps in-frame clones and lacks some. The sample comprises around 40,000 clones, around nine tenths of which are singletons, and around 1.8% rests with the top ten. Each individual provided 1 to 8 samples (taken pretreatment and on-treatment). This CDR3 spans 13 amino acids. CDR1 SGHTA and CDR2 FQGTGA come from the germline V gene. Trimming shortened V by 5 bases and J by 8 bases, and 15 bases separated the two germline ends. The record originates from a study of PD-L1 blockade in urothelial cancer. Study at large: Patients commenced atezolizumab in about 2014, and it was given at 1,200 mg intravenously every 3 weeks. Blood-derived samples held a median roughly 150,000 T cells.

The sequence was collected from a man aged 55-75 years with urothelial cancer. This chain uses TRBV7-3 with TRBJ2-5; D might be TRBD1 (6 bases). This specimen consisted of PBMCs, obtained around atezolizumab (anti-PD-L1) treatment. CDR3 nucleotide sequence: TGTGCCAGCAGCCTCGACAGGTCCCAAACCCAGTACTTC. Translated, it gives CASSLDRSQTQYF.